Presented here are 7 T cell receptor beta chains from one specimen sequenced in a study of neurological immune-mediated disorders (dated by TCRdb to between 2019 and 2020). Receptor libraries were prepared by 5' RACE. The run used an Illumina HiSeq 2500. TCRdb took the public reads, trimmed them with fastp at Q25, ran MiXCR for clone calling and kept in-frame beta chains. Each CDR3 protein appears once, grouped with its most common genes and DNA. The sample table lists about 66,000 distinct CDR3 sequences, roughly 4.5% of them with a count of one. The ten biggest clones cover approximately 7% of the sample. The sequenced sample consisted of PBMCs. All receptors derive from a man younger than 45 with multiple sclerosis.

This clonotype turned up a few times. The chain is built from TRBV6-6 and TRBJ2-7; D not resolved. Germline CDR1 and CDR2: MNHNY and SVGAGI (reference sequence). Trimming cost V 6 bases and J 2 bases, with 11 bases left between them. The CDR3 is 13 amino acids. CDR3 in amino acids: CASRGGLAYEQYV. The CDR3 nucleotides read TGTGCCAGCAGGGGTGGGTTAGCCTACGAGCAGTACGTC.

This clonotype came up a few times. J is TRBJ1-6 and V is TRBV6-5; no clear D gene. The CDR3 has 18 residues. Germline V CDR1 and CDR2: MNHEY, SVGAGI. V lost 4 bases and J 1 base, leaving 17 bases between the germline ends. The CDR3 region is CASSSRGLRGSYNSPLHF. The DNA for the CDR3 is TGTGCCAGCAGTTCCCGAGGCCTCCGGGGTTCCTATAATTCACCCCTCCACTTT.

This clonotype has a handful of counts. The V gene is TRBV20-1, the J gene TRBJ1-2, with TRBD1 matching 7 bases. Trimming removed 0 bases from V and 7 bases from J; junction bases left unmatched: 11. The CDR3 runs 15 residues. Per germline, CDR1 DFQATT and CDR2 SNEGSKA (reference sequence). The CDR3 DNA is TGCAGTGCTAGAGATTCCAGGGGGAGGTTGGGTGGCTACACCTTC. Encoded protein: CSARDSRGRLGGYTF.

This clonotype was recorded at least ten times. The chain employs TRBV10-3 and TRBJ1-5; 7 bases match TRBD1. The J segment lost 2 bases and the V segment lost 3 bases, leaving 4 bases of the junction unmatched. The germline CDR1 and CDR2 sequences are ENHRY and SYGVKD. This CDR3 has 15 amino acids. The CDR3: CAISDPGTGNQPQHF. The CDR3 DNA is TGTGCCATCAGTGACCCCGGGACAGGCAATCAGCCCCAGCATTTT.

The chain carries TRBV5-6 and TRBJ2-7; 7 bases match TRBD1. CDR1 and CDR2 (germline): SGHDT, YYEEEE. CDR3 size: 14 residues. V trimming: 2 bases; J trimming: 8 bases; junction bases outside the gene matches: 10. CDR3 DNA sequence: TGTGCCAGCAGCTTCCGGGACAGAATTTACAAGCAGTACTTC. It specifies CASSFRDRIYKQYF. Using reference TRBV5-6 and TRBJ2-7 for the parts outside the CDR3, the full variable domain is DAGVTQSPTHLIKTRGQQVTLRCSPKSGHDTVSWYQQALGQGPQFIFQYYEEEERQRGNFPDRFSGHQFPNYSSELNVNALLLGDSALYLCASSFRDRIYKQYFGPGTRLTVT.

This clonotype was picked up many times. V and J are TRBV2 and TRBJ1-1, with TRBD1 as a possible D gene (5 bases). The CDR3 runs to 13 residues. Trimming pared 4 bases from V and 10 bases from J, leaving 16 bases between. Per germline, CDR1 SNHLY and CDR2 FYNNEI. The CDR3 region is CASSGGPGTTAFF. The CDR3 DNA reads as TGTGCCAGCAGTGGGGGACCGGGGACGACAGCTTTCTTT.

This clonotype was counted ten times or more. The chain carries TRBV24-1 and TRBJ1-2, with TRBD1 matching 7 bases. The CDR3 runs 15 residues. The V and J ends lost 10 bases and 4 bases, in that order; junction bases with no gene match: 14. CDR1 KGHDR and CDR2 SFDVKD come from the germline V gene. The DNA for the CDR3 is TGTGCCACGGGACCGACAGGGACAGTCCGCTATGGCTACACCTTC. Translating gives CATGPTGTVRYGYTF.